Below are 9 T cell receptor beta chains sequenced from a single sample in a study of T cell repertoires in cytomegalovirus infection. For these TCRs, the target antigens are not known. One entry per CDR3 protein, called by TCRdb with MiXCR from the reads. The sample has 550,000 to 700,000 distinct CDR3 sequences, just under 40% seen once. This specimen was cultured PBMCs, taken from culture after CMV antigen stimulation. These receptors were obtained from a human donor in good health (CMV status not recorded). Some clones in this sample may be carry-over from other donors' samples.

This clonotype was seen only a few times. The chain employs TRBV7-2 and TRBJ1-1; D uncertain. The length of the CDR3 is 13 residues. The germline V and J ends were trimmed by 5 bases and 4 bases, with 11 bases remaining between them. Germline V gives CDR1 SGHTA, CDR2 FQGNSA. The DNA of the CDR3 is TGTGCCAGCAGCAGGAGCTTAGGCACTGAAGCTTTCTTT. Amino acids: CASSRSLGTEAFF.

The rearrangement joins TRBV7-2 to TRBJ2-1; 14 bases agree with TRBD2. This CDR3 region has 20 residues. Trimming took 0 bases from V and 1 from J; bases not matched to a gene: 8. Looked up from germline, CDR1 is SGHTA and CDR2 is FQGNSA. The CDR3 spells CASSLAVGLAGGGSYNEQFF. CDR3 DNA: TGTGCCAGCAGCTTAGCGGTAGGACTAGCGGGAGGTGGGTCCTACAATGAGCAGTTCTTC.

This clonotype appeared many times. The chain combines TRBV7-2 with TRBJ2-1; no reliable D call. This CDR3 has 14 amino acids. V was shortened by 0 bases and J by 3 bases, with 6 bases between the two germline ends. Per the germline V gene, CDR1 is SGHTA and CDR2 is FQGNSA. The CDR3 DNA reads TGTGCCAGCAGCTTAGCGCCCAGCTACAATGAGCAGTTCTTC. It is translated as CASSLAPSYNEQFF.

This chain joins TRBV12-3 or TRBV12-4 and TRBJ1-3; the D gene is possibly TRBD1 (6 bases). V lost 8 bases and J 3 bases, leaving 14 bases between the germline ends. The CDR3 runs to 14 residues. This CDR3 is CASRTQGYGNTIYF. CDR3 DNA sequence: TGTGCCAGCCGAACCCAGGGGTATGGAAACACCATATATTTT.

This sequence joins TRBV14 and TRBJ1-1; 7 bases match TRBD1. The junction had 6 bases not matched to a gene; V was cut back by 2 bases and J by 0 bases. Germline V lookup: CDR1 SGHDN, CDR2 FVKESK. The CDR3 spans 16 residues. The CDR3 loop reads CASSQLRTGMNTEAFF. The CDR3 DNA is TGTGCCAGCAGCCAACTTAGGACAGGAATGAACACTGAAGCTTTCTTT.

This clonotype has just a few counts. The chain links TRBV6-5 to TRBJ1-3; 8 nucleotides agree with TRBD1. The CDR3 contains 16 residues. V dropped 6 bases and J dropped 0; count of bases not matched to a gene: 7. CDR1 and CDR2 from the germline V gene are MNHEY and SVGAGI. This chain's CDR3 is CASSRDRIHSGNTIYF. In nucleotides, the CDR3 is TGTGCCAGCAGCCGGGACAGGATCCACTCTGGAAACACCATATATTTT.

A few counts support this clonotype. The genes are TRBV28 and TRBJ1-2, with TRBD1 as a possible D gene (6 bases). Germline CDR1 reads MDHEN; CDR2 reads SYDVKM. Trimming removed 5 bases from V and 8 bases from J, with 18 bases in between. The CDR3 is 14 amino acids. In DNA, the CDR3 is TGTGCCAGCAGTCCACAGTCAGGGGTCCGAGGCTACACCTTC. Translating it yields CASSPQSGVRGYTF.

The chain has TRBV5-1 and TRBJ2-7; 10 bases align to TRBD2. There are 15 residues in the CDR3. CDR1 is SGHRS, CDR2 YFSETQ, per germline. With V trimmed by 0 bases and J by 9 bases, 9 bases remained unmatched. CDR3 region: CASSLGEGLAFWQYF. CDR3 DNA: TGCGCCAGCAGCTTGGGAGAGGGACTAGCGTTCTGGCAGTACTTC.

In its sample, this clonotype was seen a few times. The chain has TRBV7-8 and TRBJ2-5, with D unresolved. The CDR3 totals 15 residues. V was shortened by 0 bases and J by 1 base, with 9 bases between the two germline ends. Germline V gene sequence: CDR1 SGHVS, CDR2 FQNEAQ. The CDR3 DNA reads TGTGCCAGCAGCTTAGCCGAGAGCTTCCAAGAGACCCAGTACTTC. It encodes CASSLAESFQETQYF.